This T cell receptor (beta chain) was sequenced for a study of cytomegalovirus exposure and HLA in healthy donors (TCRdb year 2017). At the level of the whole study: An earlier analysis of about 530 of the donors reported roughly 300 Gb of sequence data and 100 million to 120 million unique TCR beta sequences obtained from roughly 180 million T cells. An earlier analysis of around 640 of the donors used high-throughput TCR beta sequencing to judge whether each TCR beta V gene segment behaved as functional or pseudogenic. On average, around 230,000 unique TCR beta nucleotide sequences were sequenced per donor among several hundred genotyped donors of the cohort, with roughly 18% of those sequences being non-productive. Genome-wide SNP genotypes for about 65% of the roughly 670 donors were used in a later genetic analysis, which treated that subset as a discovery cohort. The T cell repertoires of 666 subjects were profiled by immunosequencing and related to cytomegalovirus serostatus. The number of typed donors differed by locus: about 620-640 for A, B, C, DRB1 and DQB1; roughly 510 for DQA1; roughly 600 for DPA1; and 400 to 480 for DPB1. All discovery cohort repertoires had been generated on a single sequencing platform. The study aimed to test whether signatures of past pathogen exposure could be identified by cataloging public T cell receptors. Donor age, sex, ethnicity and CMV serostatus were collected together with the repertoire data. Besides the first cohort of roughly 640 subjects, a separate validation cohort made up of about 120 different subjects was used. Both class I and class II loci were covered by HLA typing, at four-digit resolution. An early release that covered about 600 HLA-typed donors contained around 300 gigabases of sequencing data and some 87 million unique TCR sequences. In the later analysis, no new phenotypic data were used to find candidate immune exposures; instead, reliance was placed on TCR beta sequences and their occurrence across donors. The genetic ancestry cluster associated with self-reported Caucasian donors included around four fifths of the roughly 410 genotyped donors. A handful of DR-DQ haplotypes were handled as single units for association and clustering because linkage in the cohort was strong. The study combined high-throughput TCR immunosequencing, statistical association of individual TCRs with disease status, and machine learning to predict cytomegalovirus infection status. To study patterns of TCR occurrence, a later analysis re-analyzed previously published TCR beta repertoires from several hundred donors and added high-resolution HLA genotyping. Study-level results and caveats: In an earlier analysis of around 600 of the donors, most TCR beta V segments were observed in productive rearrangements about 87% or about 30% of the time, broadly matching IMGT annotations. CMV serostatus was the only immune exposure information available for the cohort. Because counts were too low, around 17 rarely observed V segments, including chromosome 9 orphons, were left out of the earlier analysis of about 500 of the donors. At a false discovery rate of 0.05, a later analysis linked some 18,000 TCR beta sequences to specific HLA alleles. In a later analysis, HLA-associated TCR beta chains were found to be more clonally expanded and to have lower generation probabilities than equally common non-associated chains. Sequencing depth was assumed to be roughly uniform across donors in the presence/absence analyses, though that assumption may not hold. A later genetic analysis reported fewer N-insertions in productive TCRs among donors in an Asian-associated ancestry cluster than the approximately 700-donor mean. The authors suggested that the approach could potentially be generalized to other disease states and immunological phenotypes. Some IMGT-functional V segments, including TRBV6-2 and TRBV6-3, could not be distinguished by the 87-base-pair reads and were therefore excluded. Several of the top co-occurrence clusters appeared to be linked to parvovirus B19, influenza, CMV and Epstein-Barr virus, according to a later analysis. A further reported finding was that TCR beta sequences accurately predicted the HLA-A and HLA-B alleles for most subjects in the first cohort. In vitro tests confirmed that three of the cytomegalovirus-associated TCR beta chains recognize cytomegalovirus antigens. In a later analysis, the rate of TCR association differed among HLA loci, with DRB1 alleles having the most associated TCRs and HLA-C alleles having the fewest. The study gave a list of 150 to 200 TCR beta chains associated with cytomegalovirus. In both the original and validation cohorts, the classifier was reported to diagnose cytomegalovirus status with high specificity and sensitivity. When HLA alleles, especially DR and DQ, strongly co-occurred, TCR associations were difficult to assign to individual alleles. An association between a missense DCLRE1C variant and V-gene and J-gene trimming of TCR beta chains was found in a later genetic analysis and replicated in an independent cohort. Linkage disequilibrium might explain the correlated functional status among segregating V segments, but an unknown experimental factor could not be excluded. The cohort was sequenced for TCR beta chains only, and without alpha or paired-chain data the features that could be detected were limited. Across donors, most TCR sequences were observed very rarely, whereas some public TCRs were present in many individuals. Because some donors lacked HLA typing at each locus, the association tests relied only on the typed subset. A later analysis found that most CMV-associated TCR beta chains appeared HLA-restricted, with HLA associations seemingly driven largely by CMV exposure. A group of highly shared sequence variants was considered likely to be a technical artifact of the sequencing pipeline.

The cohort was made up of roughly 670 healthy bone marrow donors. At the time of sampling, all cohort members were nominally healthy, though unrecorded immune exposures were likely present. The donor was CMV seropositive and belonged to the group of some 290 seropositive cohort members. Each donor provided a peripheral blood sample, and peripheral blood mononuclear cells were used for TCR beta sequencing. The Qiagen DNeasy Blood Extraction Kit was used to extract genomic DNA from the blood cell samples. The library relied on the immunoSEQ multiplex PCR assay. The multiplex PCR relied on a mix of 60 forward primers for TCR Vbeta segments and 13 reverse primers for TCR Jbeta segments. Amplification of the CDR3 region of rearranged TCR beta genes was performed with a multiplex PCR assay on genomic DNA. The amplified TCR beta libraries were sequenced on the Illumina HiSeq System as 87-base-pair reads. The paper's processing steps were these. A later analysis counted some 74 million unique TCR beta chains across the 550 to 800 repertoires, and some 12 million of these chains were shared by at least two donors. Raw reads were error-corrected and collapsed into unique sequences with a nearest-neighbor algorithm that merged closely related sequences to remove PCR and sequencing errors. CDR3 sequences were aligned to IMGT reference sequences to assign V, D and J gene segments. For a sequence to be retained, at least a six-nucleotide match to both a V gene segment and a J gene segment was required. A rearrangement was called productive if the CDR3 had no stop codons and remained in frame with V and J, and every other rearrangement was called non-productive. CDR3 was defined by IMGT convention, running from the second conserved V-encoded cysteine to the conserved J-encoded phenylalanine. The earlier analysis of 500 to 750 of the donors excluded any sequence lacking an unambiguous match to a single V gene segment. In an earlier analysis of around 590 of the donors, a V segment was called functional when productive rearrangements were above 56.7%, and segregating when the standard deviation between donors exceeded 5%. A statistical classification framework was built for diagnosing cytomegalovirus status from the catalog of TCR beta chain sequences. A later analysis assigned V and J genes by comparing TCR nucleotide sequences with IMGT/GENE-DB human TR gene sequences. In a later analysis, CDR3 sequences and most-parsimonious VDJ recombination scenarios were assigned using the TCRdist pipeline. In a later analysis, each TCR beta chain was defined by its CDR3 amino acid sequence together with its V-gene family, and reads lacking a unique V-gene family were excluded. As a way to deal with suspected cross-contamination and a sequencing artifact, a later analysis dropped 450 to 600 nucleotide sequences that were highly shared and had low generation probability. A later analysis calculated a clonal expansion index for each public chain from normalized within-repertoire ranks of inferred template counts. A later analysis computed generation probabilities with a VDJ recombination model fitted to out-of-frame rearrangements, and checked the results against IGoR. In a later analysis, TCR-TCR, TCR-HLA and TCR-CMV co-occurrence was scored with hypergeometric tests, and a repertoire-size bias correction was applied to TCR pairs. A later analysis estimated false discovery rates by permuting HLA or CMV assignments 20 times. In a later analysis, co-occurring TCRs were grouped with DBSCAN, and TCRdist sequence similarity was added when clustering was performed within HLA-allele-positive subsets. Co-occurrence clustering excluded repertoires with fewer than 30,000 or more than 120,000 public chains, plus five with anomalous nucleotide sharing. TCRdb retrieved this table from immuneACCESS and kept in-frame rearrangements only. Not all clones are present; in checked studies, unresolved V genes account for under half, and no reason is known for the remainder. Clone size and V and J calls were adopted from that table, with D and trimming inferred from the DNA. This sample comprises about 80,000 clones, about two thirds of them detected only once. 6.5% to 7.5% of the sample comes from the top ten.

The germline V gene (reference sequence) provides CDR1 SEHNR and CDR2 FQNEAQ. Its CDR3 holds 15 amino acids, cysteine through phenylalanine. Only the CDR3 region is kept as DNA, spanning 45 bases read in frame from base 1. V and J are truncated by 2 bases and 1 base respectively, leaving an intervening sequence of 10 bases. Remarks on this clone: This receptor's antigen is unknown. There are no base qualities to consult, and no much larger clone falls within one base.

Sequenced input: PBMCs. Recombination joined TRBV7-9 with TRBJ2-3, with a weak D call of TRBD2 (5 bases match). This sequence was found in a woman aged 45-60 years in good health and CMV-seropositive. In nucleotide form, the sequence is TGTGCCAGCAGCTTACTTCCCGGGGGCACAGATACGCAGTATTTT. Its product reads: CASSLLPGGTDTQYF.